This entry describes one T cell receptor beta chain. In the source study's methods: Reference gene primer amplification gave nucleated cell count estimates. Produced via immunoSEQ multiplex PCR; TCRdb's table is partial and in-frame only. Clonal size and the V and J genes are those of that table, whereas D and trimming came from the DNA. In the table there are some 47,000 clones, around 84% of which are singletons. The data stem from a study of blood T cell repertoires in COVID-19. On the study more broadly: The United States, Italy and Spain provided the acute and convalescent COVID-19 samples. The cDNA or gDNA used as material had been derived from T cells, B-cell-depleted T cells, or PBMCs.

The sequenced sample was peripheral blood. The TCR originated in a human donor in a cohort sampled during active COVID-19.

CDR3: CASSSTVNTEAFF. In DNA form, the CDR3 reads TGTGCCAGCAGTTCGACAGTGAACACTGAAGCTTTCTTT. The genes are TRBV6-6 and TRBJ1-1; TRBD1 is a possible D gene (5 bases). The CDR3 covers 13 residues. Germline CDR1 MNHNY, CDR2 SVGAGI (reference sequence). V was pared by 4 bases and J by 0 bases, with 6 bases between.